Below are 32 T cell receptor beta chains sequenced from a single sample in a study of shared clonotypes between healthy human individuals. Method: immunoSEQ multiplex PCR; TCRdb's copy keeps in-frame clones and lacks some. Of a few million clones in the sample, roughly 93% are singletons; the top ten hold 0.39%. Sequenced: naive CD4+ T cells from PBMCs. The subset is: CD45RA+ positively selected. These receptors all stem from a man in his late teens or twenties in good health. Some clones in this sample may be carry-over from other donors' samples.

V is TRBV9 and J is TRBJ2-1; tentatively, D is TRBD2 (6 bases). Germline V gives CDR1 SGDLS, CDR2 YYNGEE. V lost 4 bases and J 4 bases, leaving 15 bases between the germline ends. The CDR3 has 15 residues. Here the CDR3 DNA reads TGTGCCAGCAGCCTCGGCGGAGGGCTATACAATGAGCAGTTCTTC. It codes for CASSLGGGLYNEQFF.

The chain carries TRBV7-2 and TRBJ2-3; 11 nucleotides agree with TRBD2. The CDR3 extends over 17 amino acids. Germline V CDR1 and CDR2: SGHTA, FQGNSA. After removal of 5 bases from V and 7 bases from J, the junction contained 14 bases not matched to a gene. CDR3 sequence (DNA): TGTGCCAGCAGCCTTATGTTAGCGGGAGGGGGGTCAAATACGCAGTATTTT. Its translation: CASSLMLAGGGSNTQYF. Full variable domain (rest looked up from reference TRBV7-2 and TRBJ2-3): GAGVSQSPSNKVTEKGKDVELRCDPISGHTALYWYRQSLGQGLEFLIYFQGNSAPDKSGLPSDRFSAERTGGSVSTLTIQRTQQEDSAVYLCASSLMLAGGGSNTQYFGPGTRLTVL.

The chain joins TRBV7-8 to TRBJ2-3, with 10 bases aligning to TRBD1. Germline loops: CDR1 SGHVS, CDR2 FQNEAQ. CDR3 length: 15 residues. The junction had 6 bases not matched to a gene; V was cut back by 4 bases and J by 5 bases. The DNA of the CDR3 is TGTGCCAGCAGCTACCGACAGGGGGCGGGAGATACGCAGTATTTT. Translation gives CASSYRQGAGDTQYF.

The chain carries TRBV6-5 and TRBJ1-2; TRBD1 aligns across 8 bases. With 5 bases clipped from V and 4 bases from J, the junction kept 6 bases outside the gene matches. Germline values: CDR1 MNHEY, CDR2 SVGAGI. The CDR3 has 14 amino acids. The CDR3 nucleotides read TGTGCCAGCAGTCCCATGACAGGGGCCTATGGCTACACCTTC. Its translation: CASSPMTGAYGYTF.

The chain joins TRBV12-5 to TRBJ2-3; 7 nucleotides line up with TRBD2. Trimming at V came to 1 base and at J to 3 bases, leaving 7 bases not matched to a gene. The CDR3 spans 16 residues. The germline V gene has CDR1 LGHNT and CDR2 FRNRAP. This chain's CDR3 is CASGLGWTRGTDTQYF. CDR3 DNA sequence: TGTGCTAGTGGTTTGGGATGGACGCGGGGGACAGATACGCAGTATTTT.

V usage is TRBV7-3 and J usage is TRBJ2-6; 12 positions agree with TRBD2. The J segment lost 1 base and the V segment lost 4 bases, leaving 8 bases of the junction unmatched. The CDR3 length is 19 residues. Germline CDR1 and CDR2: SGHTA and FQGTGA. The CDR3 DNA is TGTGCCAGCAGCTCCACTGAGACTAGCGGGAGATCTGGGGCCAACGTCCTGACTTTC. Protein: CASSSTETSGRSGANVLTF.

V and J are TRBV6-1 and TRBJ1-2; D call uncertain. The CDR3 totals 15 residues. Germline V gives CDR1 MNHNS, CDR2 SASEGT. Trimming shortened V by 2 bases and J by 0 bases, and 10 bases separated the two germline ends. CDR3: CASSEIRASNYGYTF. CDR3 DNA sequence: TGTGCCAGCAGTGAAATCCGAGCATCTAACTATGGCTACACCTTC.

V gene TRBV9 combines with J gene TRBJ1-2; D unclear. V was trimmed by 0 bases and J by 7 bases, leaving 22 bases between them. The CDR3 contains 17 residues. Germline CDR1 SGDLS, CDR2 YYNGEE. The DNA of the CDR3 is TGTGCCAGCAGCGTAGCTCCGGGCGGAGGACTAGCGGGTGGCTACACCTTC. This gives the protein CASSVAPGGGLAGGYTF.

The chain carries TRBV25-1 and TRBJ1-3; D is unclear. The V gene's germline CDR1 is MGHDK and CDR2 SYGVNS. V was shortened by 4 bases and J by 8 bases, with 18 bases between the two germline ends. The CDR3 consists of 15 residues. The CDR3 DNA reads as TGTGCCAGCAGTGTTCGTGGCTTCAGCGGACACACCATATATTTT. Protein: CASSVRGFSGHTIYF.

The table lists this clone with a count of one. V and J are TRBV7-9 and TRBJ1-5; D is uncertain. Trimming shortened V by 5 bases and J by 4 bases, and 12 bases separated the two germline ends. The CDR3 covers 14 residues. Germline V gene data show CDR1 as SEHNR and CDR2 as FQNEAQ (reference sequence). In DNA form, the CDR3 reads TGTGCCAGCAGCCGCCGGGATCAGAATCAGCCCCAGCATTTT. This translates into CASSRRDQNQPQHF. Filled out from reference TRBV7-9 and TRBJ1-5, the complete variable domain reads DTGVSQNPRHKITKRGQNVTFRCDPISEHNRLYWYRQTLGQGPEFLTYFQNEAQLEKSRLLSDRFSAERPKGSFSTLEIQRTEQGDSAMYLCASSRRDQNQPQHFGDGTRLSIL.

This clone is a singleton in its sample. The chain links TRBV4-1 to TRBJ2-7; D is perhaps TRBD2 (5 bases). Trimming stripped 1 base from V and 0 bases from J, with 10 bases between. Germline assignment: CDR1 MGHRA and CDR2 YSYEKL. This CDR3 comprises 15 residues. The CDR3 protein is CASSQGVTSSYEQYF. The CDR3 DNA reads as TGCGCCAGCAGCCAAGGAGTCACTAGCTCCTACGAGCAGTACTTC.

V and J are TRBV7-2 and TRBJ2-7, with a weak D call TRBD1 (6 bases). Germline loops: CDR1 SGHTA, CDR2 FQGNSA. The CDR3 extends over 14 amino acids. Trimming removed 5 bases from V and 0 bases from J, with 11 bases in between. As DNA, the CDR3 is TGTGCCAGCAGCCCGGGACACTCCTCCTACGAGCAGTACTTC. Amino acids: CASSPGHSSYEQYF.

Worth noting for this clone: Other DNA sequences in this sample translate to the same CDR3. The chain is built from TRBV18 and TRBJ1-1; 8 bases map to TRBD1. J lost 1 base, V lost 2 bases, and 3 bases had no gene match. CDR1 and CDR2 (germline): KGHSH, LQKENI. This CDR3 is 15 amino acids long. The CDR3 nucleotides are TGTGCCAGCTCACCAACCGGGACAGGGAACACTGAAGCTTTCTTT. As protein: CASSPTGTGNTEAFF.

The V call is TRBV2, the J call TRBJ1-2; D is unclear. Trimming left V 4 bases short and J 11 bases short, with 11 bases between. Looked up from germline, CDR1 is SNHLY and CDR2 is FYNNEI. This CDR3 has 11 residues. CDR3 nucleotides: TGTGCCAGCAGTGTAAACAGTAGGTACACCTTC. Translation gives CASSVNSRYTF.

In its sample, this clone was seen once. This sequence joins TRBV2 and TRBJ2-1, with 12 positions matching TRBD2. The CDR3 loop spans 15 amino acids. V lost 7 bases to trimming and J lost 8 bases; unmatched junction nucleotides: 9. The germline CDR1 and CDR2 sequences are SNHLY and FYNNEI. CDR3 DNA sequence: TGTGCCAGCAATAAACTAGCGGGAGGTTTGGATGAGCAGTTCTTC. Translation gives CASNKLAGGLDEQFF.

Of note for this clone: Other DNA sequences within the sample encode an identical CDR3. The chain carries TRBV28 and TRBJ1-5; 8 bases are a match to TRBD1. The germline gives CDR1 MDHEN, CDR2 SYDVKM. Trimming took 6 bases from V and 4 from J; bases not matched to a gene: 5. The CDR3 extends over 14 amino acids. CDR3 nucleotides: TGTGCCAGCAGCTTGGGACAGGATAATCAGCCCCAGCATTTT. Translated: CASSLGQDNQPQHF.

Concerning this clone itself: An end of the junction does not agree with germline; a read error may underlie this. The gene calls are TRBV27 and TRBJ2-7; 9 bases are shared with TRBD1. The CDR3 contains 15 residues. Germline CDR1 MNHEY, CDR2 SMNVEV (reference sequence). The DNA of the CDR3 is TGTGCCAGCAGCTTATGGGGGACAGGGTCCTACGAGCAGTACTTC. Its protein is CASSLWGTGSYEQYF.

Here the CDR3 reads CAISRHQPLQETQYF. In DNA, the CDR3 is TGTGCCATCAGCAGACACCAGCCGCTTCAAGAGACCCAGTACTTC. This chain connects TRBV10-3 to TRBJ2-5; D unresolved. This CDR3 has 15 residues. The V end was cut by 6 bases, the J end by 2 bases, with 16 bases between. The germline CDR1 and CDR2 sequences are ENHRY and SYGVKD.

The rearrangement uses TRBV6-5 and TRBJ2-7, with 11 bases aligning to TRBD1. J gave up 7 bases and V 4 bases, and 6 bases lay outside the gene matches. The CDR3 consists of 14 residues. Looked up from germline, CDR1 is MNHEY and CDR2 is SVGAGI. The CDR3 DNA is TGTGCCAGCAGTTTGGGGACAGGGGGAGGGGAGCAGTACTTC. The encoded protein is CASSLGTGGGEQYF.

The chain has TRBV4-2 and TRBJ2-2, with unresolved D. The CDR3 has 15 residues. Trimming pared 1 base from V and 2 bases from J, leaving 8 bases between. CDR1 is LGHNA and CDR2 is YNFKEQ in the germline V gene. Written as DNA, the CDR3 is TGTGCCAGCAGCCAAGTGTACAGTAACACCGGGGAGCTGTTTTTT. It encodes CASSQVYSNTGELFF.

The chain couples TRBV30 to TRBJ2-7; possibly TRBD1 or TRBD2 for D (5 bases each). The CDR3 runs 12 residues. Per germline, CDR1 GTSNPN and CDR2 SVGIG (reference sequence). Trimming stripped 4 bases from V and 1 base from J, with 8 bases between. The CDR3 loop reads CAWKGESYEQYF. In DNA form, the CDR3 reads TGTGCCTGGAAAGGGGAGTCCTACGAGCAGTACTTC.

The chain is built from TRBV19 and TRBJ2-7; 7 bases agree with TRBD1. The J segment lost 3 bases and the V segment lost 8 bases, leaving 7 bases of the junction unmatched. Germline values: CDR1 LNHDA, CDR2 SQIVND (reference sequence). There are 13 residues in the CDR3. The CDR3 DNA sequence: TGTGCCAGTGGCCCGGACAGGTACTACGAGCAGTACTTC. Its protein is CASGPDRYYEQYF. The variable domain in full, with the rest retrieved from reference TRBV19 and TRBJ2-7, is DGGITQSPKYLFRKEGQNVTLSCEQNLNHDAMYWYRQDPGQGLRLIYYSQIVNDFQKGDIAEGYSVSREKKESFPLTVTSAQKNPTAFYLCASGPDRYYEQYFGPGTRLTVT.

The chain couples TRBV9 to TRBJ1-1; a weak D match, TRBD1 (6 bases). Between the trimmed V and J ends, which lost 0 bases and 0 bases, there was a span of 15 bases. The CDR3 totals 17 residues. Germline V gene data show CDR1 as SGDLS and CDR2 as YYNGEE. This chain's CDR3 is CASSVVKGQLMNTEAFF. The DNA for the CDR3 is TGTGCCAGCAGCGTAGTAAAAGGACAGCTGATGAACACTGAAGCTTTCTTT.

The rearrangement uses TRBV27 and TRBJ1-2; tentatively, D is TRBD1 (6 bases). This CDR3 has 15 amino acids. Germline V gene lookup returns CDR1 MNHEY and CDR2 SMNVEV (reference sequence). Trimming took off 4 bases at V and 7 bases at J, with 19 bases between the two ends. The CDR3 here is CASSSERGRGGGYTF. CDR3 sequence (DNA): TGTGCCAGCAGTTCTGAAAGGGGCAGGGGTGGTGGCTACACCTTC.

The chain combines TRBV7-8 with TRBJ1-1; D may be TRBD1 (6 bases). CDR1 and CDR2 from the germline V gene are SGHVS and FQNEAQ. Trimming removed 7 bases from V and 5 bases from J, with 23 bases in between. CDR3 length: 16 residues. The chain's CDR3 is CASTPGGASGKTEAFF. The CDR3 DNA reads as TGTGCCAGCACCCCGGGGGGGGCTTCCGGAAAAACTGAAGCTTTCTTT.

With regard to this clone: This sample includes further DNA sequences coding for the same CDR3. This chain joins TRBV19 and TRBJ1-2, with TRBD1 identical over 10 bases. J lost 4 bases, V lost 5 bases, and 7 bases had no gene match. CDR3 length: 15 residues. Germline CDR1 is LNHDA and CDR2 is SQIVND (reference sequence). For the CDR3, the DNA is TGTGCCAGTAGTTTAACCGGGACAGGGGTCTATGGCTACACCTTC. Its protein product is CASSLTGTGVYGYTF. Based on the CDR3 plus reference TRBV19 and TRBJ1-2, the full variable domain is DGGITQSPKYLFRKEGQNVTLSCEQNLNHDAMYWYRQDPGQGLRLIYYSQIVNDFQKGDIAEGYSVSREKKESFPLTVTSAQKNPTAFYLCASSLTGTGVYGYTFGSGTRLTVV.

The chain couples TRBV2 to TRBJ1-1; 8 bases map to TRBD1. The CDR3 loop spans 13 amino acids. The germline gives CDR1 SNHLY, CDR2 FYNNEI. Trimming cost V 5 bases and J 3 bases; bases outside gene matches: 2. This CDR3 reads CASSRDRHTEAFF. DNA of the CDR3: TGTGCCAGCAGTAGGGACAGGCACACTGAAGCTTTCTTT.

J is TRBJ1-1 and V is TRBV5-1; TRBD1 matches at 8 bases. Germline CDR1 reads SGHRS; CDR2 reads YFSETQ. Unmatched junction bases numbered 5, after V lost 4 bases and J lost 0 bases. CDR3 length: 15 amino acids. In nucleotides, the CDR3 is TGCGCCAGCAGCGTGACAGGGGACATGAACACTGAAGCTTTCTTT. Translation: CASSVTGDMNTEAFF.

The V gene is TRBV6-6, the J gene TRBJ2-7; perhaps D is TRBD1 or TRBD2 (7 bases each). CDR3 length equals 14 residues. CDR1 is MNHNY and CDR2 is SVGAGI in the germline V gene (reference sequence). Trimming left V 6 bases short and J 3 bases short, with 15 bases between. The CDR3 spells CASSVQGRDYEQYF. The DNA of the CDR3 is TGTGCCAGCAGCGTACAGGGGAGGGACTACGAGCAGTACTTC.

V usage is TRBV9 and J usage is TRBJ2-1, with a weak D call TRBD2 (6 bases). This CDR3 contains 16 residues. V shed 3 bases and J shed 4 bases, with 17 bases lying between them. The V gene's germline CDR1 is SGDLS and CDR2 YYNGEE. The DNA for the CDR3 is TGTGCCAGCAGCGACCCGAAGGAGGGCTGGTACAATGAGCAGTTCTTC. Its translation: CASSDPKEGWYNEQFF.

This clone has more than one count but fewer than ten. CDR3 residues: CASSSFGGSNEKLFF. For the CDR3, the DNA is TGTGCCAGCAGCTCCTTCGGGGGATCTAATGAAAAACTGTTTTTT. The V gene is TRBV7-9, the J gene TRBJ1-4; possibly TRBD1 for D (5 bases). Trimming pared 4 bases from V and 3 bases from J, leaving 12 bases between. Per the germline V gene, CDR1 is SEHNR and CDR2 is FQNEAQ (reference sequence). The CDR3 length is 15 residues.

The chain's CDR3 is CAIKGESGFTGELFF. CDR3 in DNA: TGTGCCATCAAAGGGGAAAGCGGGTTCACCGGGGAGCTGTTTTTT. The J gene is TRBJ2-2, the V gene TRBV10-3; a weak D match, TRBD2 (6 bases). This CDR3 has 15 amino acids. Germline V lookup: CDR1 ENHRY, CDR2 SYGVKD. Trimming removed 7 bases at V and 4 bases at J, with 16 bases between.